One and the same sample provided the 5 T cell receptor beta chains below, sequenced in a study of T cells in Graves' hyperthyroidism and ophthalmopathy. The source material, RNA transcripts, was used to amplify TCR beta CDR3 regions. HTBI primers were the set used in a first-round RT-PCR of the TCR CDR3. Each CDR3 protein gets one entry after TCRdb re-called the multiplex PCR reads with MiXCR. Here the sample spans some 350,000 distinct CDR3 sequences, around 15% being singletons. Source material: blood. The receptors here all came from a woman between 40 and 50 years old with Graves' ophthalmopathy.

This clonotype was seen ten or more times. The V and J genes are TRBV6-1 and TRBJ2-1; 10 positions agree with TRBD2. The CDR3 runs to 17 residues. V was pared by 5 bases and J by 8 bases, with 15 bases of the junction left unmatched. Germline V lookup: CDR1 MNHNS, CDR2 SASEGT. As DNA, the CDR3 is TGTGCCAGCAGTAAAACCACAAGGGGACTAGCGATAGATGAGCAGTTCTTC. Its translation: CASSKTTRGLAIDEQFF.

This clonotype was recorded many times. The chain recombines TRBV12-3 or TRBV12-4 with TRBJ2-7, with D possibly TRBD1 on 6 matching bases. The V end lost 3 bases, the J end lost 9 bases, and 15 bases lay between the germline ends. CDR3 length: 13 amino acids. CDR3 nucleotides: TGTGCCAGCAGTTTGGGGGCTTATACGATGCAGTACTTC. It translates to CASSLGAYTMQYF.

This clonotype was counted only a few times. CDR3 amino acids: CASTDRGGTEAFF. The CDR3 bases are TGTGCCAGCACGGACAGGGGGGGAACTGAAGCTTTCTTT. The J gene is TRBJ1-1, the V gene TRBV6-1; TRBD1 agrees at 10 bases. The CDR3 spans 13 residues. V trimming: 7 bases; J trimming: 5 bases; junction bases outside the gene matches: 4. Germline values: CDR1 MNHNS, CDR2 SASEGT.

This clonotype was found many times. This chain uses TRBV7-2 with TRBJ2-1, with 11 positions matching TRBD2. The CDR3 covers 16 residues. Germline V CDR1 and CDR2: SGHTA, FQGNSA. J was trimmed by 10 bases and V by 5 bases; bases with no gene match: 13. CDR3 sequence: CASSPQILAGGREQFF. As DNA, the CDR3 is TGTGCCAGCAGCCCCCAAATCCTAGCGGGAGGTCGAGAGCAGTTCTTC.

This clonotype was observed many times. The chain is built from TRBV13 and TRBJ2-3; the D gene is possibly TRBD2 (6 bases). Trimming removed 4 bases from V and 5 bases from J, with 19 bases in between. Looked up from germline, CDR1 is PRHDT and CDR2 is FYEKMQ (reference sequence). The CDR3 contains 16 residues. For the CDR3, the DNA is TGTGCCAGCAGCTCGAGTGATGCGGGGAAGGTAGATACGCAGTATTTT. It codes for CASSSSDAGKVDTQYF.